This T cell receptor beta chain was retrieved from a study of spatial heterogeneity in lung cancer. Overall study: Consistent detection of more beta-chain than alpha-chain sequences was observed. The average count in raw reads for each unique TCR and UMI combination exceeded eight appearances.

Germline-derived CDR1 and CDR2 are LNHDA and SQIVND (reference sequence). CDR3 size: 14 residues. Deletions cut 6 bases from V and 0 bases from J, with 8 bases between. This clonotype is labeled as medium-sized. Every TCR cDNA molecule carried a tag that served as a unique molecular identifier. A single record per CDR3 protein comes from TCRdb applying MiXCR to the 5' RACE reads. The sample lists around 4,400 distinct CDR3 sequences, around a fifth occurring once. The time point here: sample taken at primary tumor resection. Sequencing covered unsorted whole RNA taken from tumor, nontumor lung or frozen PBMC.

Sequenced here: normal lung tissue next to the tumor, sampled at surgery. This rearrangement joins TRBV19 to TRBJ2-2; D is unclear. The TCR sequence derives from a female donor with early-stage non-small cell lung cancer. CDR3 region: CASRVSANTGELFF. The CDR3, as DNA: TGTGCCAGTAGAGTGTCCGCGAACACCGGGGAGCTGTTTTTT.